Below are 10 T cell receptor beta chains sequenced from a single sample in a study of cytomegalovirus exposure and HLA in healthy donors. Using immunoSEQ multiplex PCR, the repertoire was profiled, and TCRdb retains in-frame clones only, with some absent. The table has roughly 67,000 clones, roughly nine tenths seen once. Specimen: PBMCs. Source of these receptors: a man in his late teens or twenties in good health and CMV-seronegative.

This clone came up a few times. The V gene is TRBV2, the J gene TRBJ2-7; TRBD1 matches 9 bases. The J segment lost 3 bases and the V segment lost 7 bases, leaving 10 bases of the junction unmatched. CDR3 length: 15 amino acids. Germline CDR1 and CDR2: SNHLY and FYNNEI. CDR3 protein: CASTRPGQGGYEQYF. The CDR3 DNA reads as TGTGCCAGCACCCGACCGGGACAGGGAGGCTACGAGCAGTACTTC.

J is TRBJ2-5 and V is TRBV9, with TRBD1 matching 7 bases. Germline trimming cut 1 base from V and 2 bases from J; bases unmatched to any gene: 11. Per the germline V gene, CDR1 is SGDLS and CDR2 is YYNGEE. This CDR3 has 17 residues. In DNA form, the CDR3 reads TGTGCCAGCAGCGTAAGTGCGGACCCCAGGGGGCAAGAGACCCAGTACTTC. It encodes CASSVSADPRGQETQYF.

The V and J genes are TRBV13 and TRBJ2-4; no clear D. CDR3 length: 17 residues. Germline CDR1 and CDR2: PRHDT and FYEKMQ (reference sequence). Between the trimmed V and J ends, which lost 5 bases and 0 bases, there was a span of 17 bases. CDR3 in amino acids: CASSETVVGLAKNIQYF. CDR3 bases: TGTGCCAGCAGCGAAACGGTAGTTGGTCTAGCCAAAAACATTCAGTACTTC.

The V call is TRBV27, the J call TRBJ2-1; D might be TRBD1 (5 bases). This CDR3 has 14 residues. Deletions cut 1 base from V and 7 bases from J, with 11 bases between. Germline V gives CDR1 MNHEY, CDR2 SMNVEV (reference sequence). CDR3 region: CASSLFSRVNEQFF. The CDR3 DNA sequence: TGTGCCAGCAGTTTATTCAGCAGGGTTAATGAGCAGTTCTTC.

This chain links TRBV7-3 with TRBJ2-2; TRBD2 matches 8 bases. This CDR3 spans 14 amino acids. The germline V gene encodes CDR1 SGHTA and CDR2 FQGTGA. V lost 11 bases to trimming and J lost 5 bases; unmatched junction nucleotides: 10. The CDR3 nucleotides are TGTGCCGGTTCAGGGCCGGGGGGGACCGGGGAGCTGTTTTTT. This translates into CAGSGPGGTGELFF.

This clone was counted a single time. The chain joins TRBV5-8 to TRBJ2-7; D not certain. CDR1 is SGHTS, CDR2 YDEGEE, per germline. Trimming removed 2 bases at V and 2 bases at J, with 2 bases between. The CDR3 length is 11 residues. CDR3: CASSFTYEQYF. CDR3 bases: TGTGCCAGCAGCTTTACCTACGAGCAGTACTTC.

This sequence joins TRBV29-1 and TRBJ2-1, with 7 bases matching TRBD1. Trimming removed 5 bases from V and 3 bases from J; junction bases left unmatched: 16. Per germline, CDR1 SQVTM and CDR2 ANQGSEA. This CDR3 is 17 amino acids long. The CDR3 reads CSVSSLQGQGVYNEQFF. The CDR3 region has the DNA TGCAGCGTTTCTTCTCTACAGGGCCAGGGGGTCTACAATGAGCAGTTCTTC.

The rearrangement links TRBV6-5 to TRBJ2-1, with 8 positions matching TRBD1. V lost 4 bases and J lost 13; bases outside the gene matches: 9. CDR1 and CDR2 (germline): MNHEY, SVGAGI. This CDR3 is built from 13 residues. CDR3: CASSLVQGAPQFF. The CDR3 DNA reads TGTGCCAGCAGTTTAGTCCAGGGGGCCCCCCAGTTCTTC.

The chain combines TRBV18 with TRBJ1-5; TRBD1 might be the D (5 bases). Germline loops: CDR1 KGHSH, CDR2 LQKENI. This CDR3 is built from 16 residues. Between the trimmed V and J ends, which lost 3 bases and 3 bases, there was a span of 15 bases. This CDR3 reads CASSPIDGDSNQPQHF. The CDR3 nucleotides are TGTGCCAGCTCACCGATCGACGGGGACTCCAATCAGCCCCAGCATTTT.

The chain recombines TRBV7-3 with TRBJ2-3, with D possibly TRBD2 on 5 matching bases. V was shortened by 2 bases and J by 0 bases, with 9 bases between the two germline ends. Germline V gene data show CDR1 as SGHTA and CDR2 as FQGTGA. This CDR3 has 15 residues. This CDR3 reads CASSLWEQSTDTQYF. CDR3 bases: TGTGCCAGCAGCTTATGGGAGCAGAGCACAGATACGCAGTATTTT.